This T cell receptor beta chain was sequenced in a study of pediatric ulcerative colitis. Study-level points and caveats: Ulcerative colitis patients shared more blood-rectal clones than controls.

Germline trimming cut 5 bases from V and 6 bases from J; bases unmatched to any gene: 12. The CDR3 is made up of 16 amino acids. In germline, CDR1 is SGHAT, CDR2 FQNNGV. Using immunoSEQ multiplex PCR, the repertoire was profiled, and TCRdb retains in-frame clones only, with some absent. This table holds tens of thousands of clones, roughly three quarters found once. During colonoscopy, one to two rectal pinch biopsies were collected. To note about this clone: Its antigen remains unidentified.

The specimen sequenced was gut tissue. This TCR was sampled from a boy aged 5-17 years with mild ulcerative colitis. V is TRBV11-2 and J is TRBJ2-1; 8 bases line up with TRBD2. In DNA, the CDR3 is TGTGCCAGCAGCACCCAACTAGCGGCCCTTGGCAATGAGCAGTTCTTC. It is translated as CASSTQLAALGNEQFF. The full variable domain, rest sourced from reference TRBV11-2 and TRBJ2-1, is EAGVAQSPRYKIIEKRQSVAFWCNPISGHATLYWYQQILGQGPKLLIQFQNNGVVDDSQLPKDRFSAERLKGVDSTLKIQPAKLEDSAVYLCASSTQLAALGNEQFFGPGTRLTVL.